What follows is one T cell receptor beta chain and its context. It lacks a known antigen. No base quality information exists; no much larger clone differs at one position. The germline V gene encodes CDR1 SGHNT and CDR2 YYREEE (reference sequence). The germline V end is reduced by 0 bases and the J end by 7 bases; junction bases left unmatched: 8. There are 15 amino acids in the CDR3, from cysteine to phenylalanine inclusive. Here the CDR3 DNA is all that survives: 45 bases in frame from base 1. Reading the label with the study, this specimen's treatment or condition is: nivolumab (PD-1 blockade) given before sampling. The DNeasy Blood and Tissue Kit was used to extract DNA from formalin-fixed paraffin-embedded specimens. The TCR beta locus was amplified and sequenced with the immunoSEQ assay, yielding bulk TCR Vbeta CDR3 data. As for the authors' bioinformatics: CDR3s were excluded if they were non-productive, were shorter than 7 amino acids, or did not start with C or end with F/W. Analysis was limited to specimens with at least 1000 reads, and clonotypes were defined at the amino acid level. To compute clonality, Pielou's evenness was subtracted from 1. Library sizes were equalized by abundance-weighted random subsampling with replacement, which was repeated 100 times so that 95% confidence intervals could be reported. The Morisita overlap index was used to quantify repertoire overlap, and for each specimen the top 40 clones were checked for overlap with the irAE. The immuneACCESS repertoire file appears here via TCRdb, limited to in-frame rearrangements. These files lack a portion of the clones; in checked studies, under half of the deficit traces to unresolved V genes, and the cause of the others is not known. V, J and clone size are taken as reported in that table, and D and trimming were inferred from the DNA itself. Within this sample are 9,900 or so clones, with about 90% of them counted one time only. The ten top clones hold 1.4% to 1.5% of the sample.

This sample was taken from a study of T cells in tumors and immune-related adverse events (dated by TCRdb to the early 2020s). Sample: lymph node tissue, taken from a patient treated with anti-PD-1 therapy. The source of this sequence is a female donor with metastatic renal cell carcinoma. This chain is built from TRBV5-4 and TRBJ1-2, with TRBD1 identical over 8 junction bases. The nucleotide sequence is TGTGCCAGCAGCTTGGACCAGGGGGCAGTCTCTGGCTACACCTTC. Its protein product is CASSLDQGAVSGYTF. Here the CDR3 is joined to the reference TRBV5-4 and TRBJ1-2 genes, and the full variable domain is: ETGVTQSPTHLIKTRGQQVTLRCSSQSGHNTVSWYQQALGQGPQFIFQYYREEENGRGNFPPRFSGLQFPNYSSELNVNALELDDSALYLCASSLDQGAVSGYTFGSGTRLTVV.